The clone carrying this TCR beta chain has at least ten counts. The antigen is unknown. Germline V gives CDR1 SGHDN, CDR2 FVKESK. V lost 4 bases, J lost 0 bases, and 6 bases lay in between. This CDR3 is 13 amino acids long. One entry per CDR3 protein results from TCRdb running MiXCR on the PCR reads. The sample consists of some 96,000 distinct CDR3 sequences, around 24% of them appearing once. The data were taken from a study of molecular identifiers for immune sequencing clone quantification. Study results and limitations: For highly expanded clones, sizes could be underestimated when identical TCR molecules share a barcode.

Each library that profiled naive CD8 cells came from roughly 20,000 to 1,000,000 sorted cells with 10%, 30% or 50% RNA. Sequenced sample: naive CD8+ T cells from blood, with Jurkat cell RNA spiked in. Specified subset: FACS-sorted CD8+CD4-CCR7+CD45RA+ naive T cells. The rearrangement links TRBV14 to TRBJ1-2, with unresolved D. The clonotype comes from a human donor in good health. Some libraries in this study had Jurkat cell RNA spiked in. The CDR3 region is CASSLDSNYGYTF. The DNA for the CDR3 is TGTGCCAGCAGCCTTGACTCTAACTATGGCTACACCTTC. The entire variable domain, with the rest obtained from reference TRBV14 and TRBJ1-2, is as follows: EAGVTQFPSHSVIEKGQTVTLRCDPISGHDNLYWYRRVMGKEIKFLLHFVKESKQDESGMPNNRFLAERTGGTYSTLKVQPAELEDSGVYFCASSLDSNYGYTFGSGTRLTVV.